This T cell receptor beta chain was identified in a study of shared clonotypes between healthy human individuals. Study-wide results and limits: For sorted subsets, rarefaction showed incomplete sequencing despite large depth.

The CDR3 is 15 residues long. Germline lookup yields CDR1 WSHSY and CDR2 SAAADI. The germline V and J ends were trimmed by 6 bases and 3 bases, with 17 bases remaining between them. About this clone: Its antigen is as yet unknown.

The method was immunoSEQ multiplex PCR; TCRdb's version includes in-frame clones alone and lacks a portion of them. The sample has more than 2 million clones, roughly 96% seen once. The sample consisted of naive CD4+ T cells sorted from blood. Stated subset: CD45RA+ positively selected. The source of this sequence is a man younger than 35 in good health. This chain connects TRBV10-2 to TRBJ1-2; D is possibly TRBD1 (6 bases). The DNA for the CDR3 is TGCGCCAGCAGGGGGGGGAAGGCAGGGGACTATGGCTACACCTTC. It translates to CASRGGKAGDYGYTF.